Listed here are 27 T cell receptor beta chains from one sample, sequenced in a study of OX40 agonist ivuxolimab in advanced cancers. The method was immunoSEQ multiplex PCR; TCRdb's version includes in-frame clones alone and lacks a portion of them. The repertoire holds approximately 25,000 clones, about 76% seen once, with around 20% in the top ten. Specimen: CD4+ or CD8+ T cells sorted from blood, collected in a trial of the OX40 agonist ivuxolimab. The receptors stem from an adult with an advanced solid tumor such as melanoma, head and neck, liver or kidney cancer.

The chain carries TRBV7-3 and TRBJ2-1, with D tentatively TRBD1 (5 bases). The CDR3 has 14 residues. Germline CDR1 reads SGHTA; CDR2 reads FQGTGA. V was pared by 0 bases and J by 6 bases, with 9 bases between. CDR3 in amino acids: CASSLTGQANEQFF. CDR3 bases: TGTGCCAGCAGCTTAACGGGGCAGGCCAATGAGCAGTTCTTC. The full variable domain, with the rest looked up from reference TRBV7-3 and TRBJ2-1, is GAGVSQTPSNKVTEKGKYVELRCDPISGHTALYWYRQSLGQGPEFLIYFQGTGAADDSGLPNDRFFAVRPEGSVSTLKIQRTERGDSAVYLCASSLTGQANEQFFGPGTRLTVL.

The chain is built from TRBV4-3 and TRBJ1-6; D uncertain. Germline V gene sequence: CDR1 LGHNA, CDR2 YSLEER. Deletions cut 1 base from V and 3 bases from J, with 13 bases between. The CDR3 is 17 residues long. The CDR3 region has the DNA TGCGCCAGCAGCCAAGTTTTAGACCGCAACTATAATTCACCCCTCCACTTT. It is translated as CASSQVLDRNYNSPLHF.

The chain recombines TRBV19 with TRBJ2-3; D perhaps matches TRBD2 (6 bases). CDR3 length equals 14 residues. Trimming took off 1 base at V and 5 bases at J, with 10 bases between the two ends. Germline V CDR1 and CDR2: LNHDA, SQIVND (reference sequence). CDR3: CASSIGGKIDTQYF. CDR3 DNA sequence: TGTGCCAGTAGTATAGGCGGGAAGATAGATACGCAGTATTTT.

The genes are TRBV5-5 and TRBJ2-7; tentative D call: TRBD1 (7 bases). The CDR3 sequence is 16 residues long. The germline V gene encodes CDR1 SGHKS and CDR2 YYEKEE (reference sequence). Trimming pared 3 bases from V and 7 bases from J, leaving 23 bases between. The CDR3 DNA follows: TGTGCCAGCAGCTCGGGCGGGACAGCCTTCTCGAGAGAGCAGTACTTC. Protein: CASSSGGTAFSREQYF. Looking up the rest from reference TRBV5-5 and TRBJ2-7 gives the full variable domain: DAGVTQSPTHLIKTRGQQVTLRCSPISGHKSVSWYQQVLGQGPQFIFQYYEKEERGRGNFPDRFSARQFPNYSSELNVNALLLGDSALYLCASSSGGTAFSREQYFGPGTRLTVT.

This chain connects TRBV5-1 to TRBJ1-4; D call uncertain. Per the germline V gene, CDR1 is SGHRS and CDR2 is YFSETQ. The CDR3 totals 15 residues. V lost 5 bases and J lost 0, with 11 bases in between. Written as DNA, the CDR3 is TGCGCCAGCAGACGGTGGGGAACAACTAATGAAAAACTGTTTTTT. Encoded protein: CASRRWGTTNEKLFF.

The chain links TRBV10-2 to TRBJ1-1, with D unclear. CDR1 is WSHSY and CDR2 is SAAADI in the germline V gene. Trimming left V 3 bases short and J 1 base short, with 6 bases between. The CDR3 extends over 13 amino acids. The CDR3: CASSEPGNTEAFF. In nucleotides, the CDR3 is TGCGCCAGCAGTGAACCAGGGAACACTGAAGCTTTCTTT.

The V gene is TRBV30, the J gene TRBJ2-2; D perhaps matches TRBD1 (5 bases). The CDR3 runs to 14 residues. V lost 1 base, J lost 8 bases, and 14 bases lay in between. From germline, CDR1 is GTSNPN and CDR2 SVGIG (reference sequence). DNA for the CDR3: TGTGCCTGGAGTGAAGGGGCCCCTTTAGGGGAGCTGTTTTTT. This translates into CAWSEGAPLGELFF.

The chain carries TRBV5-1 and TRBJ1-1; D gene unclear. CDR1 and CDR2 from the germline V gene are SGHRS and YFSETQ. V was trimmed by 3 bases and J by 4 bases, leaving 7 bases between them. This CDR3 contains 12 residues. The CDR3 sequence is CASSSAGTEAFF. CDR3 nucleotide sequence: TGCGCCAGCAGCTCGGCAGGCACTGAAGCTTTCTTT.

The chain employs TRBV18 and TRBJ2-3; the D is unclear. In germline, CDR1 is KGHSH, CDR2 LQKENI. V was trimmed by 9 bases and J by 4 bases, leaving 5 bases between them. This CDR3 has 10 amino acids. Here the CDR3 DNA reads TGTGCCAGTTCCGCAGATACGCAGTATTTT. Its translation: CASSADTQYF.

This clone has a single count. The J gene is TRBJ2-3, the V gene TRBV6-1, with TRBD2 identical over 12 bases. V was pared by 8 bases and J by 5 bases, with 8 bases of the junction left unmatched. This CDR3 comprises 15 residues. The germline gives CDR1 MNHNS, CDR2 SASEGT. The CDR3 DNA reads as TGTGCCAGCTCTGGCCTAGCGGGGGGGCAAGATACGCAGTATTTT. It specifies CASSGLAGGQDTQYF.

The chain joins TRBV2 to TRBJ2-2; 8 bases are a match to TRBD1. This CDR3 is 17 amino acids long. J lost 5 bases, V lost 4 bases, and 12 bases had no gene match. Germline CDR1 SNHLY, CDR2 FYNNEI. Written as DNA, the CDR3 is TGTGCCAGCAGTGGCCCTAAGGACAGGGTGAGAACCGGGGAGCTGTTTTTT. Translating gives CASSGPKDRVRTGELFF.

The chain couples TRBV7-2 to TRBJ2-5; a possible D gene is TRBD2 (6 bases). There are 14 residues in the CDR3. The V and J ends lost 2 bases and 5 bases respectively, with 12 bases between them. The germline CDR1 and CDR2 sequences are SGHTA and FQGNSA. This chain's CDR3 is CASSLRGLWETQYF. CDR3 DNA: TGTGCCAGCAGCTTACGGGGGTTGTGGGAGACCCAGTACTTC.

This chain links TRBV6-5 with TRBJ1-5, with unresolved D. The CDR3 has 13 residues. V was trimmed by 2 bases and J by 7 bases, leaving 9 bases between them. Germline V lookup: CDR1 MNHEY, CDR2 SVGAGI. This chain's CDR3 is CASSYVPRQPQHF. The CDR3 DNA reads TGTGCCAGCAGTTACGTCCCCAGACAGCCCCAGCATTTT.

The sample holds a few counts of this clone. The rearrangement joins TRBV6-5 to TRBJ1-1, with D unresolved. Between the trimmed V and J ends, which lost 2 bases and 3 bases, there was a span of 7 bases. Germline loops: CDR1 MNHEY, CDR2 SVGAGI. There are 13 residues in the CDR3. CDR3 nucleotide sequence: TGTGCCAGCAGTTACGAACCGGACACTGAAGCTTTCTTT. Translation gives CASSYEPDTEAFF.

There are a few counts of this clone. V gene TRBV11-3 combines with J gene TRBJ1-3; no clear D. In germline, CDR1 is SGHNT, CDR2 YENEEA. This CDR3 contains 13 residues. The germline V and J ends were trimmed by 3 bases and 9 bases, with 12 bases remaining between them. CDR3 nucleotides: TGTGCCAGCAGCTTCGAACTCGGTTTCACCATATATTTT. Its protein is CASSFELGFTIYF.

The rearrangement links TRBV9 to TRBJ1-6; weak D call: TRBD1 (5 bases). Germline V gene data show CDR1 as SGDLS and CDR2 as YYNGEE. The V gene lost 3 bases and the J gene lost 6 bases, with 13 bases spanning the gap. CDR3 size: 15 residues. This chain's CDR3 is CASSGGWRTNSPLHF. The CDR3 DNA sequence: TGTGCCAGCAGCGGGGGGTGGCGAACTAATTCACCCCTCCACTTT.

The genes are TRBV29-1 and TRBJ1-2; no firm D call. Per the germline V gene, CDR1 is SQVTM and CDR2 is ANQGSEA. The CDR3 is 13 amino acids. V lost 3 bases, J lost 0 bases, and 8 bases lay in between. This CDR3 reads CSVEAQANYGYTF. Written as DNA, the CDR3 is TGCAGCGTTGAGGCGCAAGCTAACTATGGCTACACCTTC. Combining the CDR3 with reference TRBV29-1 and TRBJ1-2 gives the whole variable domain SAVISQKPSRDICQRGTSLTIQCQVDSQVTMMFWYRQQPGQSLTLIATANQGSEATYESGFVIDKFPISRPNLTFSTLTVSNMSPEDSSIYLCSVEAQANYGYTFGSGTRLTVV.

V usage is TRBV19 and J usage is TRBJ2-1; D ambiguous. The CDR3 contains 19 residues. Trimming removed 2 bases from V and 4 bases from J, with 24 bases in between. CDR1 and CDR2 (germline): LNHDA, SQIVND (reference sequence). The chain's CDR3 is CASSISSLPPATSYNEQFF. As DNA, the CDR3 is TGTGCCAGTAGTATATCGTCCCTACCCCCGGCCACGAGTTACAATGAGCAGTTCTTC.

The gene calls are TRBV7-9 and TRBJ2-3, with D hard to call. This CDR3 is built from 13 residues. V was clipped by 0 bases and J by 6 bases, with 7 bases between them. Germline V gives CDR1 SEHNR, CDR2 FQNEAQ (reference sequence). CDR3 DNA: TGTGCCAGCAGCTTAGCCTTGAGGGATACGCAGTATTTT. This encodes CASSLALRDTQYF.

The rearrangement links TRBV9 to TRBJ2-3; D unresolved. Looked up from germline, CDR1 is SGDLS and CDR2 is YYNGEE. This CDR3 spans 14 amino acids. With 0 bases removed from V and 4 bases from J, the gap between germline ends came to 9 bases. Here the CDR3 reads CASSVETLPDTQYF. The CDR3, as DNA: TGTGCCAGCAGCGTAGAAACTTTGCCAGATACGCAGTATTTT. The full variable domain, with the rest looked up from reference TRBV9 and TRBJ2-3, is DSGVTQTPKHLITATGQRVTLRCSPRSGDLSVYWYQQSLDQGLQFLIQYYNGEERAKGNILERFSAQQFPDLHSELNLSSLELGDSALYFCASSVETLPDTQYFGPGTRLTVL.

This clone was observed a single time. This rearrangement joins TRBV6-5 to TRBJ2-1, with TRBD1 matching over 7 bases. The V and J ends lost 0 bases and 8 bases, in that order; junction bases with no gene match: 10. Germline V CDR1 and CDR2: MNHEY, SVGAGI. The CDR3 sequence is 16 residues long. Here the CDR3 DNA reads TGTGCCAGCAGTTACTCCACACAGGGGAGCCGGCATGAGCAGTTCTTC. This encodes CASSYSTQGSRHEQFF.

V and J are TRBV28 and TRBJ1-3, with a tentative D call TRBD1 (6 bases). CDR3 length: 15 amino acids. V lost 5 bases to trimming and J lost 4 bases, with 15 bases between them. Germline-derived CDR1 and CDR2 are MDHEN and SYDVKM. CDR3 sequence: CASSLPGETGNTIYF. CDR3 DNA: TGTGCCAGCAGTCTGCCAGGGGAAACCGGAAACACCATATATTTT. Together with reference TRBV28 and TRBJ1-3, the CDR3 gives the full variable domain: DVKVTQSSRYLVKRTGEKVFLECVQDMDHENMFWYRQDPGLGLRLIYFSYDVKMKEKGDIPEGYSVSREKKERFSLILESASTNQTSMYLCASSLPGETGNTIYFGEGSWLTVV.

The sample holds one count of this clone. The J gene is TRBJ2-7, the V gene TRBV11-1; D gene unclear. Per the germline V gene, CDR1 is SGHAT and CDR2 is FQDESV (reference sequence). This CDR3 comprises 15 residues. Trimming took 4 bases from V and 2 from J, leaving 15 bases between them. CDR3 sequence (DNA): TGTGCCAGCAGCTCCCCCAACGGCCCCCCCTACGAGCAGTACTTC. This encodes CASSSPNGPPYEQYF.

This sequence joins TRBV10-2 and TRBJ2-5; 8 bases match TRBD1. Germline trimming cut 4 bases from V and 5 bases from J; bases unmatched to any gene: 9. The CDR3 is made up of 15 amino acids. Germline V gene data show CDR1 as WSHSY and CDR2 as SAAADI. The CDR3 sequence is CASSALDRGTETQYF. In DNA form, the CDR3 reads TGCGCCAGCAGTGCCTTAGACAGGGGAACTGAGACCCAGTACTTC.

The gene calls are TRBV4-1 and TRBJ2-5; a possible D gene is TRBD1 (6 bases). Trimming took off 0 bases at V and 1 base at J, with 15 bases between the two ends. The CDR3 is 17 amino acids. CDR1 and CDR2 from the germline V gene are MGHRA and YSYEKL. The CDR3 spells CASSQDRGNMAQETQYF. The CDR3 DNA follows: TGCGCCAGCAGCCAAGATAGGGGGAATATGGCCCAAGAGACCCAGTACTTC.

The V gene is TRBV19, the J gene TRBJ1-1; D might be TRBD1 (5 bases). The V and J ends lost 6 bases and 7 bases respectively, with 18 bases between them. The CDR3 loop spans 14 amino acids. The germline gives CDR1 LNHDA, CDR2 SQIVND (reference sequence). The CDR3 protein is CASSPGGKVLEAFF. In nucleotides, the CDR3 is TGTGCCAGTAGCCCCGGGGGGAAGGTACTTGAAGCTTTCTTT.

The chain links TRBV6-1 to TRBJ2-7; TRBD1 aligns across 9 bases. The V and J ends lost 4 bases and 5 bases, in that order; junction bases with no gene match: 6. The germline CDR1 and CDR2 sequences are MNHNS and SASEGT. This CDR3 is 14 amino acids long. The CDR3: CASSGGQGSNEQYF. The CDR3 bases are TGTGCCAGCAGTGGGGGACAGGGAAGTAACGAGCAGTACTTC.